The next 24 T cell receptor beta chains were all read from a single sample in a study of shared clonotypes between healthy human individuals. The assay was immunoSEQ multiplex PCR, and TCRdb's table has in-frame clones only and misses some. The data hold 2 million to 2.5 million clones, with about 92% observed a single time. The sample comprised naive CD4+ T cells from PBMCs. The sample's subset: CD45RA+ positively selected. Receptor source: a man younger than 35 in good health. Some clones in this sample may be carry-over from other donors' samples.

This clone occurred once. The CDR3 DNA reads as TGTGCCAGCAGTTTACCTCCCCTTAGCGGGGGGGTAGATACGCAGTATTTT. It is translated as CASSLPPLSGGVDTQYF. V is TRBV28 and J is TRBJ2-3, with 11 nucleotides matching TRBD2. The V gene end was trimmed by 2 bases and the J gene end by 5 bases; junction bases not matched to a gene: 9. The CDR3 has 17 residues. Germline loops: CDR1 MDHEN, CDR2 SYDVKM.

This rearrangement joins TRBV28 to TRBJ2-7; D tentatively reads TRBD1 or TRBD2 (5 bases each). Trimming pared 4 bases from V and 6 bases from J, leaving 28 bases between. This CDR3 is built from 18 residues. Germline CDR1 is MDHEN and CDR2 is SYDVKM. The CDR3: CASSSPYGKGTTNSEQYF. CDR3 in DNA: TGTGCCAGCAGTTCTCCTTACGGAAAGGGGACGACGAACTCCGAGCAGTACTTC.

The chain recombines TRBV6-5 with TRBJ1-2, with a weak D call TRBD1 (5 bases). The CDR3 has 15 amino acids. Germline CDR1 is MNHEY and CDR2 is SVGAGI. Trimming cost V 2 bases and J 0 bases, with 10 bases left between them. DNA for the CDR3: TGTGCCAGCAGTTACGGGTCAGGGCCTAACTATGGCTACACCTTC. Encoded protein: CASSYGSGPNYGYTF.

The rearrangement links TRBV7-2 to TRBJ2-7; 10 nucleotides match TRBD2. The junction had 8 bases not matched to a gene; V was cut back by 6 bases and J by 6 bases. This CDR3 has 14 amino acids. Germline V gene sequence: CDR1 SGHTA, CDR2 FQGNSA. The CDR3 spells CASSFLAGVGEQYF. The DNA for the CDR3 is TGTGCCAGCAGTTTCCTAGCGGGAGTTGGCGAGCAGTACTTC.

The chain couples TRBV4-2 to TRBJ2-7; D remains ambiguous. Per the germline V gene, CDR1 is LGHNA and CDR2 is YNFKEQ. The CDR3 extends over 12 amino acids. V was pared by 1 base and J by 5 bases, with 6 bases between. The CDR3 coding sequence is TGTGCCAGCAGCCAAGGATTAGACGAGCAGTACTTC. The encoded protein is CASSQGLDEQYF.

This chain connects TRBV4-2 to TRBJ1-1, with unresolved D. The CDR3 runs 15 residues. The V gene's germline CDR1 is LGHNA and CDR2 YNFKEQ. The V gene lost 1 base and the J gene lost 0 bases, with 9 bases spanning the gap. CDR3 in amino acids: CASSQGAHLNTEAFF. In DNA form, the CDR3 reads TGTGCCAGCAGCCAAGGTGCCCATTTGAACACTGAAGCTTTCTTT.

The V call is TRBV4-1, the J call TRBJ2-7; D possibly corresponds to TRBD2 (6 bases). Deletions cut 4 bases from V and 6 bases from J, with 22 bases between. Germline V gene sequence: CDR1 MGHRA, CDR2 YSYEKL. This CDR3 is built from 16 residues. CDR3 nucleotides: TGCGCCAGCAGCCTAACCGGTTTCTTGGAGGGGCTCGAGCAGTACTTC. It is translated as CASSLTGFLEGLEQYF.

The rearrangement links TRBV28 to TRBJ1-5; weak D call: TRBD1 (6 bases). Germline lookup yields CDR1 MDHEN and CDR2 SYDVKM. This CDR3 comprises 16 residues. Trimming cost V 3 bases and J 1 base, with 13 bases left between them. The CDR3 bases are TGTGCCAGCAGTTTGCTCAGGGGTGGGAGCAATCAGCCCCAGCATTTT. This codes for CASSLLRGGSNQPQHF. Complete variable domain (other parts from reference TRBV28 and TRBJ1-5): DVKVTQSSRYLVKRTGEKVFLECVQDMDHENMFWYRQDPGLGLRLIYFSYDVKMKEKGDIPEGYSVSREKKERFSLILESASTNQTSMYLCASSLLRGGSNQPQHFGDGTRLSIL.

The chain combines TRBV4-2 with TRBJ2-1; no reliable D call. Germline CDR1 LGHNA, CDR2 YNFKEQ. This CDR3 spans 16 amino acids. Trimming shortened V by 2 bases and J by 3 bases, and 14 bases separated the two germline ends. The CDR3 bases are TGTGCCAGCAGCCAATCGGACGGTCGCTACTACAATGAGCAGTTCTTC. Its translation: CASSQSDGRYYNEQFF.

As for this clone: The sample carries other DNA sequences with the same CDR3. V is TRBV28 and J is TRBJ1-1; D is ambiguous. V was clipped by 5 bases and J by 2 bases, with 6 bases between them. Germline V lookup: CDR1 MDHEN, CDR2 SYDVKM. CDR3 length: 12 amino acids. CDR3 bases: TGTGCCAGCAGTCGGTTAAACACTGAAGCTTTCTTT. Translating gives CASSRLNTEAFF.

The chain carries TRBV5-4 and TRBJ2-1; TRBD1 agrees at 7 bases. J was trimmed by 8 bases and V by 4 bases; bases with no gene match: 6. The CDR3 extends over 13 amino acids. CDR1 and CDR2 from the germline V gene are SGHNT and YYREEE (reference sequence). In DNA form, the CDR3 reads TGTGCCAGCAGCCTGACAGGGAGCGATGAGCAGTTCTTC. This codes for CASSLTGSDEQFF.

The rearrangement joins TRBV5-1 to TRBJ2-7; 10 bases are shared with TRBD2. V lost 0 bases to trimming and J lost 5 bases; unmatched junction nucleotides: 8. The V gene's germline CDR1 is SGHRS and CDR2 YFSETQ. This CDR3 region has 16 residues. The CDR3 nucleotides are TGCGCCAGCAGCTTGGTTCTAGCGGGAGAATCCCACGAGCAGTACTTC. It codes for CASSLVLAGESHEQYF.

The CDR3 sequence: CASSLLSDSTGELFF. The CDR3 bases are TGTGCCAGCTCACTGCTCTCCGACAGCACCGGGGAGCTGTTTTTT. V and J are TRBV18 and TRBJ2-2, with TRBD1 as a possible D gene (5 bases). CDR3 length: 15 amino acids. V lost 4 bases, J lost 4 bases, and 13 bases lay in between. CDR1 and CDR2 (germline): KGHSH, LQKENI.

J is TRBJ2-3 and V is TRBV29-1, with D maybe TRBD1 (6 bases). The CDR3 is 12 amino acids. The germline gives CDR1 SQVTM, CDR2 ANQGSEA. V lost 7 bases and J 4 bases, leaving 12 bases between the germline ends. In DNA, the CDR3 is TGCAGCGCACCCGACAGGTCAGATACGCAGTATTTT. Protein: CSAPDRSDTQYF.

In regard to this clone: Additional DNA sequences in this sample encode the identical CDR3. The chain joins TRBV18 to TRBJ1-1; a possible D gene is TRBD1 (5 bases). This CDR3 has 14 residues. With 4 bases removed from V and 1 base from J, the gap between germline ends came to 10 bases. CDR1 is KGHSH, CDR2 LQKENI, per germline. DNA for the CDR3: TGTGCCAGCTCACAGGGACGGTCGAACACTGAAGCTTTCTTT. Protein product: CASSQGRSNTEAFF.

The CDR3 sequence is CASKPSGVTDTQYF. The CDR3 DNA reads as TGTGCCAGCAAACCCAGCGGGGTCACAGATACGCAGTATTTT. The chain combines TRBV6-4 with TRBJ2-3, with 7 nucleotides matching TRBD2. The V segment lost 7 bases and the J segment 2 bases; nucleotides outside the gene matches: 6. Germline V gene data show CDR1 as MRHNA and CDR2 as SNTAGT. CDR3 length equals 14 residues.

This clone appeared once. V usage is TRBV5-8 and J usage is TRBJ1-5, with D possibly being TRBD1 (5 bases). There are 16 residues in the CDR3. Deletions cut 6 bases from V and 3 bases from J, with 19 bases between. Germline CDR1 and CDR2: SGHTS and YDEGEE. CDR3 residues: CASNLRLAGHNQPQHF. As DNA, the CDR3 is TGTGCCAGCAACCTAAGGTTGGCAGGGCACAATCAGCCCCAGCATTTT. Full variable domain (remainder filled in from reference TRBV5-8 and TRBJ1-5): EAGVTQSPTHLIKTRGQQATLRCSPISGHTSVYWYQQALGLGLQFLLWYDEGEERNRGNFPPRFSGRQFPNYSSELNVNALELEDSALYLCASNLRLAGHNQPQHFGDGTRLSIL.

The chain employs TRBV9 and TRBJ1-4; 7 bases map to TRBD1. Germline V gene lookup returns CDR1 SGDLS and CDR2 YYNGEE. The CDR3 has 15 amino acids. J lost 3 bases, V lost 3 bases, and 5 bases had no gene match. The CDR3 DNA is TGTGCCAGCAGCGAAACCGGGACAGCTAATGAAAAACTGTTTTTT. This gives the protein CASSETGTANEKLFF. Full variable domain (rest looked up from reference TRBV9 and TRBJ1-4): DSGVTQTPKHLITATGQRVTLRCSPRSGDLSVYWYQQSLDQGLQFLIQYYNGEERAKGNILERFSAQQFPDLHSELNLSSLELGDSALYFCASSETGTANEKLFFGSGTQLSVL.

The chain employs TRBV4-1 and TRBJ1-1; tentatively, D is TRBD1 (5 bases). Per germline, CDR1 MGHRA and CDR2 YSYEKL. This CDR3 is 13 amino acids long. The V and J ends lost 3 bases and 11 bases respectively, with 16 bases between them. CDR3 sequence (DNA): TGCGCCAGCAGCCAGGCCGGGGCCCGACGGGCTTTCTTT. Its translation: CASSQAGARRAFF.

The rearrangement uses TRBV7-9 and TRBJ1-1; 8 nucleotides line up with TRBD1. Germline CDR1 reads SEHNR; CDR2 reads FQNEAQ (reference sequence). The CDR3 runs 16 residues. Trimming removed 2 bases from V and 0 bases from J; junction bases left unmatched: 5. The CDR3 here is CASSLWQGAMNTEAFF. The CDR3 region has the DNA TGTGCCAGCAGCTTATGGCAGGGGGCAATGAACACTGAAGCTTTCTTT.

The rearrangement joins TRBV28 to TRBJ1-3; 10 bases map to TRBD1. V lost 6 bases, J lost 2 bases, and 4 bases stayed unmatched. The germline gives CDR1 MDHEN, CDR2 SYDVKM. The CDR3 totals 15 residues. The CDR3 sequence: CASSEGQGAGNTIYF. CDR3 DNA sequence: TGTGCCAGCAGCGAAGGACAGGGGGCTGGAAACACCATATATTTT.

As for this clone: The same CDR3 arises from other DNA sequences in this sample as well. CDR3 in amino acids: CASRGDPTNEKLFF. CDR3 DNA: TGTGCCAGCAGGGGGGATCCTACTAATGAAAAACTGTTTTTT. The chain uses TRBV28 and TRBJ1-4, with D tentatively TRBD1 (5 bases). The germline CDR1 and CDR2 sequences are MDHEN and SYDVKM. The CDR3 consists of 14 residues. V was pared by 6 bases and J by 2 bases, with 10 bases between.

This sequence joins TRBV11-2 and TRBJ2-2, with 8 positions matching TRBD2. The J segment lost 6 bases and the V segment lost 2 bases, leaving 11 bases of the junction unmatched. Germline CDR1 SGHAT, CDR2 FQNNGV. The CDR3 contains 17 residues. CDR3 amino acids: CASSLREGRPTPGELFF. The CDR3 DNA is TGTGCCAGCAGCTTACGGGAGGGGCGCCCGACCCCCGGGGAGCTGTTTTTT.

The chain recombines TRBV5-1 with TRBJ2-3, with 7 bases identical to TRBD1. The V and J ends lost 3 bases and 2 bases, in that order; junction bases with no gene match: 9. The CDR3 runs to 16 residues. Per germline, CDR1 SGHRS and CDR2 YFSETQ. CDR3 residues: CASSWDSRAPTDTQYF. In nucleotides, the CDR3 is TGCGCCAGCAGCTGGGACAGCCGTGCTCCCACAGATACGCAGTATTTT.